The clone carrying this T cell receptor beta chain appeared a few times. Its antigen is currently unknown. The data are from a study of early T cells in non-severe SARS-CoV-2 infection. Study observations and caveats: Missing private and CD4 specificities, VDJdb matching favored anti-spike CD8 responses.

Attachment of unique molecular identifiers to individual cDNA molecules was performed. TCRdb fed the 5' RACE reads into MiXCR, producing one record per CDR3 protein. Among roughly 77,000 distinct CDR3 sequences listed, 12% were seen once. Germline V lookup: CDR1 SNHLY, CDR2 FYNNEI. The CDR3 is 14 amino acids. The V end lost 8 bases, the J end lost 1 base, and 11 bases lay between the germline ends. The chain employs TRBV2 and TRBJ2-2; the D gene could be TRBD1 or TRBD2 (6 bases each). The origin of this receptor is an adult who was a healthcare worker with PCR-confirmed SARS-CoV-2 infection or an uninfected control (not recorded which). The source material was whole blood. The CDR3 region is CASAKGGNTGELFF. The DNA for the CDR3 is TGTGCCAGCGCGAAGGGGGGGAACACCGGGGAGCTGTTTTTT.